The rows below give T cell receptor beta chains drawn from one sample of a study of shared clonotypes between healthy human individuals. Some clones are missing from TCRdb's copy, which holds only in-frame ones; the method was immunoSEQ multiplex PCR. The table records about 2 million clones, less than 95% of them present only once. Sequenced input: naive CD8+ T cells sorted from blood. The receptor set was obtained from a man aged 18 to 35 in good health. CDR3s include the opening cysteine and the closing phenylalanine or tryptophan. A D gene is named only where the DNA matches it firmly. Size values are once, few and many counts, or a class for expanded clones, and some rows have none.

V gene: TRBV18
D gene: .
clone size: once
J gene: TRBJ2-2
CDR3 protein: CASSRSEGPRHSTGELFF
CDR3 DNA: TGTGCCAGCTCCCGTTCAGAAGGCCCGCGACATTCGACCGGGGAGCTGTTTTTT

V gene: TRBV30
D gene: TRBD1
clone size: .
J gene: TRBJ1-2
CDR3 protein: CAWSEGARGYGYTF
CDR3 DNA: TGTGCCTGGAGTGAGGGGGCGAGGGGCTATGGCTACACCTTC

V gene: TRBV5-6
D gene: TRBD1
clone size: .
J gene: TRBJ1-5
CDR3 protein: CASSPRELTGLEPQHF
CDR3 DNA: TGTGCCAGCAGCCCTCGAGAATTGACAGGGTTGGAGCCCCAGCATTTT

V gene: TRBV15
D gene: .
clone size: .
J gene: TRBJ2-7
CDR3 protein: CATSDTIYPYEQYF
CDR3 DNA: TGTGCCACCAGCGACACCATCTACCCCTACGAGCAGTACTTC

V gene: TRBV6-1
D gene: TRBD2
clone size: .
J gene: TRBJ2-1
CDR3 protein: CASSDWLGGNEQFF
CDR3 DNA: TGTGCCAGCAGTGATTGGCTGGGGGGGAATGAGCAGTTCTTC

V gene: TRBV6-5
D gene: .
clone size: .
J gene: TRBJ2-1
CDR3 protein: CASSYSIGSSYNEQFF
CDR3 DNA: TGTGCCAGCAGTTACTCGATAGGTAGCTCCTACAATGAGCAGTTCTTC

V gene: TRBV27
D gene: TRBD2
clone size: .
J gene: TRBJ2-3
CDR3 protein: CASSNTLAEYTDTQYF
CDR3 DNA: TGTGCCAGCAGTAACACACTAGCGGAGTACACAGATACGCAGTATTTT

V gene: TRBV7-9
D gene: TRBD2
clone size: .
J gene: TRBJ2-2
CDR3 protein: CASSLGLAGANTGELFF
CDR3 DNA: TGTGCCAGCAGCTTGGGACTAGCGGGAGCTAACACCGGGGAGCTGTTTTTT

V gene: TRBV5-1
D gene: .
clone size: few
J gene: TRBJ2-1
CDR3 protein: CASSLTGSYNEQFF
CDR3 DNA: TGCGCCAGCAGCCTGACGGGCTCCTACAATGAGCAGTTCTTC

V gene: TRBV5-4
D gene: .
clone size: .
J gene: TRBJ2-3
CDR3 protein: CASSLWSSTDTQYF
CDR3 DNA: TGTGCCAGCAGCTTATGGAGTAGCACAGATACGCAGTATTTT

V gene: TRBV27
D gene: TRBD2
clone size: .
J gene: TRBJ2-1
CDR3 protein: CASSASGGNSYNEQFF
CDR3 DNA: TGTGCCAGCAGCGCTAGCGGGGGGAACTCCTACAATGAGCAGTTCTTC

V gene: TRBV4-1
D gene: .
clone size: .
J gene: TRBJ1-1
CDR3 protein: CASNSANTEAFF
CDR3 DNA: TGCGCAAGCAACTCCGCGAACACTGAAGCTTTCTTT

V gene: TRBV5-5
D gene: .
clone size: once
J gene: TRBJ2-7
CDR3 protein: CASSLGGSSSYEQYF
CDR3 DNA: TGTGCCAGCAGCCTGGGGGGTTCCAGCTCCTACGAGCAGTACTTC

V gene: TRBV4-1
D gene: .
clone size: .
J gene: TRBJ2-1
CDR3 protein: CASSQEPAHSEQFF
CDR3 DNA: TGCGCCAGCAGCCAAGAACCCGCACATTCTGAGCAGTTCTTC

V gene: TRBV19
D gene: TRBD2
clone size: once
J gene: TRBJ2-1
CDR3 protein: CASSIRTSGDEQFF
CDR3 DNA: TGTGCCAGTAGTATCCGGACTAGCGGGGATGAGCAGTTCTTC

V gene: TRBV2
D gene: TRBD1
clone size: once
J gene: TRBJ2-7
CDR3 protein: CASSHPDRVEQYF
CDR3 DNA: TGTGCCAGCAGCCATCCGGACAGGGTCGAGCAGTACTTC

V gene: TRBV7-2
D gene: .
clone size: .
J gene: TRBJ2-6
CDR3 protein: CASSSLLRRQSRANVLTF
CDR3 DNA: TGTGCCAGCAGCTCGTTGTTGAGACGACAAAGTCGGGCCAACGTCCTGACTTTC

V gene: TRBV5-6
D gene: .
clone size: .
J gene: TRBJ1-3
CDR3 protein: CASSLDGQWSSGNTIYF
CDR3 DNA: TGTGCCAGCAGCTTGGATGGACAGTGGTCCTCTGGAAACACCATATATTTT

V gene: TRBV19
D gene: .
clone size: once
J gene: TRBJ1-2
CDR3 protein: CASSIGATLSDYGYTF
CDR3 DNA: TGTGCCAGTAGTATAGGGGCCACCCTATCGGACTATGGCTACACCTTC

V gene: TRBV19
D gene: .
clone size: once
J gene: TRBJ2-7
CDR3 protein: CASSPAAGDYEQYF
CDR3 DNA: TGTGCCAGTAGCCCTGCGGCAGGAGATTACGAGCAGTACTTC

V gene: TRBV19
D gene: .
clone size: .
J gene: TRBJ2-1
CDR3 protein: CASSALGSEQFF
CDR3 DNA: TGTGCCAGTAGTGCATTGGGTTCCGAGCAGTTCTTC

V gene: TRBV4-2
D gene: .
clone size: .
J gene: TRBJ2-3
CDR3 protein: CASSFPSGEGADTQYF
CDR3 DNA: TGTGCCAGCAGCTTCCCCTCAGGGGAGGGTGCAGATACGCAGTATTTT

V gene: TRBV9
D gene: TRBD2
clone size: .
J gene: TRBJ2-7
CDR3 protein: CASSGAGVGEQYF
CDR3 DNA: TGTGCCAGCAGCGGGGCGGGAGTGGGCGAGCAGTACTTC

V gene: TRBV9
D gene: .
clone size: .
J gene: TRBJ2-7
CDR3 protein: CASSISGTQTYEQYF
CDR3 DNA: TGTGCCAGCAGCATTTCCGGGACACAGACCTACGAGCAGTACTTC

V gene: TRBV10-3
D gene: .
clone size: .
J gene: TRBJ1-1
CDR3 protein: CAISESNGGTEAFF
CDR3 DNA: TGTGCCATCAGTGAGTCTAACGGGGGCACTGAAGCTTTCTTT

V gene: TRBV20-1
D gene: .
clone size: .
J gene: TRBJ2-2
CDR3 protein: CSTQEGGELFF
CDR3 DNA: TGCAGTACCCAAGAAGGCGGGGAGCTGTTTTTT

V gene: TRBV25-1
D gene: .
clone size: .
J gene: TRBJ1-5
CDR3 protein: CASPGRCNQPQHF
CDR3 DNA: TGTGCCAGTCCGGGACGATGCAATCAGCCCCAGCATTTT

V gene: TRBV19
D gene: .
clone size: once
J gene: TRBJ1-1
CDR3 protein: CASSPVVDPIGGTEAFF
CDR3 DNA: TGTGCCAGTAGTCCGGTGGTTGACCCCATCGGGGGCACTGAAGCTTTCTTT

V gene: TRBV27
D gene: TRBD2
clone size: .
J gene: TRBJ2-5
CDR3 protein: CASIGLAGGGETQYF
CDR3 DNA: TGTGCCAGCATCGGACTAGCGGGAGGGGGAGAGACCCAGTACTTC

V gene: TRBV4-1
D gene: .
clone size: .
J gene: TRBJ2-3
CDR3 protein: CASSPRDLPTDTQYF
CDR3 DNA: TGCGCCAGCAGCCCTCGGGACCTTCCCACAGATACGCAGTATTTT

V gene: TRBV7-9
D gene: .
clone size: .
J gene: TRBJ1-2
CDR3 protein: CASSFQTGYGYTF
CDR3 DNA: TGTGCCAGCAGCTTTCAAACTGGCTATGGCTACACCTTC

V gene: TRBV10-2
D gene: .
clone size: .
J gene: TRBJ2-5
CDR3 protein: CASSDPPRPQETQYF
CDR3 DNA: TGCGCCAGCAGTGACCCCCCGCGGCCTCAAGAGACCCAGTACTTC

V gene: TRBV7-9
D gene: TRBD1
clone size: .
J gene: TRBJ2-7
CDR3 protein: CASSQDRGPSYEQYF
CDR3 DNA: TGTGCCAGCAGCCAAGACAGGGGCCCTTCCTACGAGCAGTACTTC

V gene: TRBV11-2
D gene: .
clone size: .
J gene: TRBJ2-1
CDR3 protein: CASSLGGESYNEQFF
CDR3 DNA: TGTGCCAGCAGCTTAGGGGGGGAGTCCTACAATGAGCAGTTCTTC

V gene: TRBV9
D gene: .
clone size: .
J gene: TRBJ2-7
CDR3 protein: CASSVGDSGSYEQYF
CDR3 DNA: TGTGCCAGCAGCGTAGGGGATAGCGGCTCCTACGAGCAGTACTTC

V gene: TRBV27
D gene: TRBD1
clone size: .
J gene: TRBJ2-1
CDR3 protein: CATGDRVGNEQFF
CDR3 DNA: TGTGCCACCGGGGACAGGGTTGGCAATGAGCAGTTCTTC

V gene: TRBV6-5
D gene: .
clone size: .
J gene: TRBJ1-1
CDR3 protein: CASRMTGPNTEAFF
CDR3 DNA: TGTGCCAGCAGGATGACCGGGCCTAACACTGAAGCTTTCTTT

V gene: TRBV7-8
D gene: TRBD2
clone size: .
J gene: TRBJ2-1
CDR3 protein: CASSLVVLAGDRNEQFF
CDR3 DNA: TGTGCCAGCAGCTTAGTTGTTCTAGCGGGAGATCGGAATGAGCAGTTCTTC